Shown below are 32 T cell receptor beta chains from a single sample sequenced in a study of blood T cells in healthy people across ages (dated by TCRdb to between 2014 and 2016). The library was made by 5' RACE. Sequencing instrument: Illumina HiSeq 2500. A second PCR of roughly 6 to 11 cycles was run with a J-beta primer mix and a sample-barcoded 5' primer. TCRdb handled the public reads itself, with Q25 trimming in fastp and clone calling in MiXCR, and kept productive beta chains. Rows are unified per CDR3 protein, each entry keeping the most common DNA and genes. In this sample the table shows hundreds of thousands of distinct CDR3 sequences, 58% of which occur a single time. In total, the top ten clones hold roughly 20% of the sample. What was sequenced was blood. The receptors were gathered from a man aged 30 to 39 in good health.

Only a few counts were recorded for this clonotype. The chain joins TRBV9 to TRBJ2-7, with D hard to call. Germline V gene lookup returns CDR1 SGDLS and CDR2 YYNGEE. The V gene lost 4 bases and the J gene lost 2 bases, with 13 bases spanning the gap. The CDR3 extends over 14 amino acids. CDR3 bases: TGTGCCAGCAGCCCCCCGGCCAATGCCTACGAGCAGTACTTC. As protein: CASSPPANAYEQYF.

The CDR3 nucleotides read TGTGCCAGCAGTCACACCCGACTTATGAACACTGAAGCTTTCTTT. Its translation is CASSHTRLMNTEAFF. The chain joins TRBV6-5 to TRBJ1-1; D call uncertain. CDR1 MNHEY and CDR2 SVGAGI come from the germline V gene. V was shortened by 5 bases and J by 0 bases, with 13 bases between the two germline ends. CDR3 size: 15 residues.

The chain employs TRBV6-2 or TRBV6-3 and TRBJ2-1, with a weak D call TRBD1 (6 bases). The CDR3 extends over 15 amino acids. Germline V lookup: CDR1 MNHEY, CDR2 SVGEGT. V was shortened by 8 bases and J by 4 bases, with 18 bases between the two germline ends. CDR3 region: CASSKQGQMYNEQFF. For the CDR3, the DNA is TGTGCCAGCTCAAAGCAGGGGCAGATGTACAATGAGCAGTTCTTC.

This clonotype was counted ten times or more. The CDR3 nucleotides are TGCAGTGCCATTACCGGGGACAGATCCTACAATGAGCAGTTCTTC. Translating it yields CSAITGDRSYNEQFF. The chain uses TRBV20-1 and TRBJ2-1; TRBD1 matches at 7 bases. With 6 bases clipped from V and 1 base from J, the junction kept 9 bases outside the gene matches. Germline V CDR1 and CDR2: DFQATT, SNEGSKA (reference sequence). The CDR3 spans 15 residues.

This rearrangement joins TRBV25-1 to TRBJ2-7; maybe TRBD2 (5 bases). Trimming took off 3 bases at V and 6 bases at J, with 9 bases between the two ends. The CDR3 spans 12 residues. Germline V lookup: CDR1 MGHDK, CDR2 SYGVNS. CDR3 sequence reads: CASSEEVGEQYF. The CDR3 DNA follows: TGTGCCAGCAGTGAGGAGGTCGGCGAGCAGTACTTC.

Points on this clonotype: This clone may be a read error of a much larger clone one base away. V is TRBV28 and J is TRBJ2-6; tentatively, D is TRBD1 (5 bases). The germline gives CDR1 MDHEN, CDR2 SYDVKM. The CDR3 covers 14 residues. The CDR3, as DNA: TGTGCCAGCCGTTCCACTGCTGGGGCCAACGCCCTGACTTTC. Protein product: CASRSTAGANALTF.

This clonotype was counted once. This rearrangement joins TRBV5-5 to TRBJ2-4, with D possibly matching TRBD1 (5 bases). The germline gives CDR1 SGHKS, CDR2 YYEKEE (reference sequence). The ends were cut back, 3 bases at V and 1 base at J, with 23 bases in the middle. This CDR3 spans 19 amino acids. Here the CDR3 reads CASSSASPQGVGAKNIQYF. The CDR3 DNA reads TGTGCCAGCAGCTCAGCCTCTCCTCAGGGTGTGGGGGCCAAAAACATTCAGTACTTC. Drawing the rest from reference TRBV5-5 and TRBJ2-4, the complete variable domain is DAGVTQSPTHLIKTRGQQVTLRCSPISGHKSVSWYQQVLGQGPQFIFQYYEKEERGRGNFPDRFSARQFPNYSSELNVNALLLGDSALYLCASSSASPQGVGAKNIQYFGAGTRLSVL.

This clonotype was recorded many times. The V call is TRBV3-1, the J call TRBJ2-7; TRBD1 might be the D (6 bases). This CDR3 is 12 amino acids long. V dropped 3 bases and J dropped 4 bases, with 7 bases sitting between them. Germline V gene lookup returns CDR1 LGHDT and CDR2 YNNKEL (reference sequence). Here the CDR3 reads CASSQDRYEQYF. Written as DNA, the CDR3 is TGTGCCAGCAGCCAGGACAGATACGAGCAGTACTTC.

This chain uses TRBV7-2 with TRBJ1-5, with TRBD1 identical over 7 bases. V lost 5 bases, J lost 0 bases, and 1 base stayed unmatched. The germline V gene has CDR1 SGHTA and CDR2 FQGNSA. The CDR3 is made up of 14 amino acids. The CDR3 DNA sequence: TGTGCCAGCAGCCGGACAGGTAGCAATCAGCCCCAGCATTTT. Protein: CASSRTGSNQPQHF.

The CDR3 loop reads CASSFEGEETQYF. DNA for the CDR3: TGTGCCAGCAGTTTCGAGGGGGAAGAGACCCAGTACTTC. V usage is TRBV12-3 or TRBV12-4 and J usage is TRBJ2-5, with a weak D call TRBD1 (6 bases). V dropped 3 bases and J dropped 3 bases, with 8 bases sitting between them. The CDR3 length is 13 residues.

This chain connects TRBV2 to TRBJ2-7; TRBD1 matches at 7 bases. CDR3 length: 14 residues. Germline values: CDR1 SNHLY, CDR2 FYNNEI. The trim removed 8 bases at V and 2 bases at J, leaving 9 bases unmatched. As DNA, the CDR3 is TGTGCCAGCCGGCGTGGGACAGCACCCTACGAGCAGTACTTC. Its protein is CASRRGTAPYEQYF.

This clonotype has more than one count but fewer than ten. The chain has TRBV20-1 and TRBJ2-7; 11 bases line up with TRBD2. CDR3 size: 13 residues. The ends lost 6 bases at V and 6 bases at J; junction bases unmatched: 7. Germline CDR1 reads DFQATT; CDR2 reads SNEGSKA (reference sequence). In DNA form, the CDR3 reads TGCAGTGCACCGACTAGCGGGATTCTCGAGCAGTACTTC. This sequence encodes CSAPTSGILEQYF.

This clonotype was seen a few times. The gene calls are TRBV10-3 and TRBJ1-4, with D unresolved. V was pared by 6 bases and J by 8 bases, with 13 bases between. CDR3 size: 13 residues. Looked up from germline, CDR1 is ENHRY and CDR2 is SYGVKD. The CDR3 region has the DNA TGTGCCATCAGGCAAGATGAGGACGAAAAACTGTTTTTT. It translates to CAIRQDEDEKLFF.

In DNA form, the CDR3 reads TGTGCCAGCAGCTTAGCGGGGAGACAGGGCCACGGCTACACCTTC. This encodes CASSLAGRQGHGYTF. The rearrangement links TRBV7-2 to TRBJ1-2; 7 bases fit TRBD1. After removal of 0 bases from V and 8 bases from J, the junction contained 9 bases not matched to a gene. The CDR3 has 15 residues. Germline values: CDR1 SGHTA, CDR2 FQGNSA.

This clonotype came up a few times. The chain carries TRBV6-5 and TRBJ2-5; the match to TRBD2 covers 11 bases. The germline V gene encodes CDR1 MNHEY and CDR2 SVGAGI. The CDR3 length is 16 residues. With V trimmed by 6 bases and J by 1 base, 7 bases remained unmatched. This CDR3 is CASRPRLAGRQETQYF. The CDR3 DNA sequence: TGTGCCAGCAGACCCCGACTAGCGGGGCGCCAAGAGACCCAGTACTTC.

J is TRBJ2-3 and V is TRBV7-2, with 9 bases identical to TRBD1. CDR3 length: 16 amino acids. Germline CDR1 is SGHTA and CDR2 is FQGNSA. V trimming: 5 bases; J trimming: 4 bases; junction bases outside the gene matches: 10. CDR3 nucleotide sequence: TGTGCCAGCAGCCAGGGACAGGGCGGGGGAGCAGATACGCAGTATTTT. This translates into CASSQGQGGGADTQYF.

The rearrangement uses TRBV20-1 and TRBJ1-4, with TRBD1 matching over 10 bases. Looked up from germline, CDR1 is DFQATT and CDR2 is SNEGSKA (reference sequence). CDR3 length: 13 residues. V trimming: 1 base; J trimming: 11 bases; junction bases outside the gene matches: 4. CDR3 region: CSARADRGDKLFF. The CDR3 DNA is TGCAGTGCTAGAGCGGACAGGGGGGACAAACTGTTTTTT.

On this clonotype: One junction end disagrees with the germline gene, perhaps due to a read error. This sequence joins TRBV6-1 and TRBJ2-1, with 7 bases that match TRBD2. Germline lookup yields CDR1 MNHNS and CDR2 SASEGT. The length of the CDR3 is 15 residues. As DNA, the CDR3 is TGTGCCGGCAGTGACCCGGGACTAACCTACAATGAGCAGTTCTTC. Translated, it gives CAGSDPGLTYNEQFF.

This clonotype was seen only a few times. This chain joins TRBV4-3 and TRBJ2-5; TRBD2 might be the D (6 bases). CDR3 length equals 15 residues. Trimming stripped 1 base from V and 4 bases from J, with 13 bases between. Germline CDR1 is LGHNA and CDR2 is YSLEER. This CDR3 is CASSQGGQEGETQYF. The CDR3 DNA sequence: TGCGCCAGCAGCCAAGGGGGTCAGGAGGGAGAGACCCAGTACTTC.

The J gene is TRBJ2-3, the V gene TRBV10-3; 7 nucleotides align to TRBD1. The CDR3 consists of 14 residues. Germline lookup yields CDR1 ENHRY and CDR2 SYGVKD. V shed 10 bases, J shed 5 bases, and the junction held 12 bases outside the gene matches. The CDR3 spells CATARGQGGDTQYF. CDR3 DNA sequence: TGTGCCACCGCAAGGGGGCAAGGGGGAGATACGCAGTATTTT.

This CDR3 reads CSAGQAGRRENEQFF. For the CDR3, the DNA is TGCAGTGCTGGACAAGCGGGGCGCCGGGAAAATGAGCAGTTCTTC. The chain combines TRBV20-1 with TRBJ2-1; TRBD2 agrees at 7 bases. V was clipped by 5 bases and J by 7 bases; unmatched bases: 14. CDR3 length: 15 residues. In germline, CDR1 is DFQATT, CDR2 SNEGSKA (reference sequence).

This clonotype occurred a few times. The chain links TRBV28 to TRBJ2-1; no clear D gene. This CDR3 has 14 residues. Trimming left V 2 bases short and J 7 bases short, with 12 bases between. Looked up from germline, CDR1 is MDHEN and CDR2 is SYDVKM. The CDR3 region has the DNA TGTGCCAGCAGTTTAACCACTCTGGGGAATGAGCAGTTCTTC. Translation: CASSLTTLGNEQFF. Combining the CDR3 with reference TRBV28 and TRBJ2-1 gives the whole variable domain DVKVTQSSRYLVKRTGEKVFLECVQDMDHENMFWYRQDPGLGLRLIYFSYDVKMKEKGDIPEGYSVSREKKERFSLILESASTNQTSMYLCASSLTTLGNEQFFGPGTRLTVL.

J is TRBJ2-3 and V is TRBV12-3 or TRBV12-4; TRBD1 or TRBD2 may be the D gene (5 bases each). Trimming took off 7 bases at V and 8 bases at J, with 16 bases between the two ends. This CDR3 region has 13 residues. The DNA for the CDR3 is TGTGCCAGCAACTTGAGCAGGGAGCCTACGCAGTATTTT. Residues: CASNLSREPTQYF.

This clonotype was detected a few times. J is TRBJ1-2 and V is TRBV12-3 or TRBV12-4, with a tentative D call TRBD1 (6 bases). This CDR3 spans 15 amino acids. V was clipped by 7 bases and J by 0 bases, with 15 bases between them. In nucleotides, the CDR3 is TGTGCCAGCACCCCACAGGGAATAGCTAACTATGGCTACACCTTC. The encoded protein is CASTPQGIANYGYTF.

J is TRBJ2-5 and V is TRBV7-2, with D possibly matching TRBD1 (6 bases). The CDR3 runs to 15 residues. V was pared by 5 bases and J by 5 bases, with 18 bases between. Germline V gene data show CDR1 as SGHTA and CDR2 as FQGNSA. In DNA, the CDR3 is TGTGCCAGCAGCGCCCAAACAGGGCCGTCGGAGACCCAGTACTTC. This sequence encodes CASSAQTGPSETQYF.

The chain carries TRBV2 and TRBJ1-4, with D maybe TRBD1 (6 bases). Germline V gene sequence: CDR1 SNHLY, CDR2 FYNNEI. The germline V and J ends were trimmed by 3 bases and 1 base, with 24 bases remaining between them. This CDR3 is 20 amino acids long. The CDR3 loop reads CASSDYGTQLSSGTNEKLFF. DNA of the CDR3: TGTGCCAGCAGTGATTATGGGACACAATTGTCTTCCGGAACTAATGAAAAACTGTTTTTT.

V is TRBV4-2 and J is TRBJ2-7; the D gene is possibly TRBD2 (6 bases). This CDR3 has 18 amino acids. Trimming removed 5 bases from V and 0 bases from J, with 23 bases in between. Germline CDR1 and CDR2: LGHNA and YNFKEQ. For the CDR3, the DNA is TGTGCCAGCAGCTGGAAGGAAGGGTCGGGACTCAGCTCCTACGAGCAGTACTTC. This translates into CASSWKEGSGLSSYEQYF.

The rearrangement links TRBV12-5 to TRBJ1-4; D is unresolved. V was shortened by 6 bases and J by 8 bases, with 10 bases between the two germline ends. There are 12 residues in the CDR3. Germline CDR1 LGHNT, CDR2 FRNRAP. As DNA, the CDR3 is TGTGCTAGTGGCATACAGAGGGAAAAACTGTTTTTT. It translates to CASGIQREKLFF.

This clonotype came up a few times. This chain links TRBV20-1 with TRBJ1-2; no reliable D call. Germline V gene data show CDR1 as DFQATT and CDR2 as SNEGSKA (reference sequence). This CDR3 contains 12 residues. V gave up 0 bases and J gave up 2 bases, with 4 bases separating them. CDR3 DNA sequence: TGCAGTGCTAGAGATCAAAACTATGGCTACACCTTC. Protein: CSARDQNYGYTF.

Only one count was recorded for this clonotype. The chain employs TRBV5-1 and TRBJ2-1; D is perhaps TRBD1 or TRBD2 (5 bases each). The germline gives CDR1 SGHRS, CDR2 YFSETQ. The CDR3 is 14 amino acids. With 4 bases removed from V and 7 bases from J, the gap between germline ends came to 15 bases. CDR3 protein: CASSPALGENEQFF. CDR3 coding DNA: TGCGCCAGCAGCCCGGCTCTGGGGGAGAATGAGCAGTTCTTC.

This clonotype was found once. This chain joins TRBV5-4 and TRBJ2-1; D may be TRBD2 (7 bases). V gave up 4 bases and J gave up 6 bases, with 17 bases separating them. The germline CDR1 and CDR2 sequences are SGHNT and YYREEE (reference sequence). This CDR3 spans 15 amino acids. For the CDR3, the DNA is TGTGCCAGCAGCCTTTTTGGGGGGGGCCGCAATGAGCAGTTCTTC. Amino acids: CASSLFGGGRNEQFF.

The rearrangement links TRBV29-1 to TRBJ1-1; 7 bases line up with TRBD1. The CDR3 extends over 15 amino acids. CDR1 and CDR2 (germline): SQVTM, ANQGSEA. After removal of 5 bases from V and 5 bases from J, the junction contained 14 bases not matched to a gene. DNA for the CDR3: TGCAGCGTTCGAGGGGTGGGACAGCCCGGAACTGAAGCTTTCTTT. Its protein product is CSVRGVGQPGTEAFF.